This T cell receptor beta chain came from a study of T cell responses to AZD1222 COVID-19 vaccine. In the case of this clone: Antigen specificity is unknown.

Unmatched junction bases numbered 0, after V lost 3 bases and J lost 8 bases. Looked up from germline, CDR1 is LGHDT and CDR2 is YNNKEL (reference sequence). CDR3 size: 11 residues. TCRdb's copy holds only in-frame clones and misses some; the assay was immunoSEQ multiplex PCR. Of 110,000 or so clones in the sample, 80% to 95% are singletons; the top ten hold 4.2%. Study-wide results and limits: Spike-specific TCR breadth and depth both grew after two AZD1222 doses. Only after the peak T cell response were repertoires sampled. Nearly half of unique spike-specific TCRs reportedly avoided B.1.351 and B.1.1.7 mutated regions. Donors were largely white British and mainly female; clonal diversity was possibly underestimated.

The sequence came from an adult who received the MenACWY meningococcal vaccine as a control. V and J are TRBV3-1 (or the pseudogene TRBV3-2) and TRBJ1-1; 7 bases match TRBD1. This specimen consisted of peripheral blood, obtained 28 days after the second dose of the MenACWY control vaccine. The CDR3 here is CASSQTGEAFF. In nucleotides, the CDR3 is TGTGCCAGCAGCCAGACAGGGGAAGCTTTCTTT.